This T cell receptor (beta chain) came from a study of human T cells and chemical hapten exposure. About the research overall: Application of 0.01% DPC to the upper back was done by patch test, with a reading at 6 days.

Indicated time point: pre-sensitization, week 0. Treatment here: therapeutic diphenylcyclopropenone sensitization with weekly scalp DPC. MiXCR, applied by TCRdb to the RACE reads, yields one record per CDR3 protein. The table has about 380,000 distinct CDR3 sequences, 5.1% seen once. This CDR3 has 14 amino acids. The V segment lost 3 bases and the J segment 3 bases; nucleotides outside the gene matches: 5. Germline assignment: CDR1 SQVTM and CDR2 ANQGSEA. This sequence was found in a woman in her fifties or sixties with alopecia areata. Some clones in this sample may be carry-over from other donors' samples. The chain combines TRBV29-1 with TRBJ2-3, with 8 bases that match TRBD2. This specimen consisted of whole blood, obtained in connection with sensitization to the hapten diphenylcyclopropenone (DPC). The CDR3 DNA reads TGCAGCGTTGACGCGGGAGGAATGACAGATACGCAGTATTTT. This sequence encodes CSVDAGGMTDTQYF.